The clone carrying this TCR beta chain was detected only a few times. Its cognate antigen is unknown. Trimming took off 5 bases at V and 3 bases at J, with 11 bases between the two ends. The CDR3 runs to 13 residues. Germline assignment: CDR1 MNHEY and CDR2 SVGAGI. The study amplified TCR beta CDR3 regions using RNA transcripts. Scientists carried out first-round RT-PCR using HTBI primers and then a second-round multiplex PCR. TCRdb fed the multiplex PCR reads into MiXCR, producing one record per CDR3 protein. The sample has approximately 540,000 distinct CDR3 sequences; roughly 40% are singletons. The sample is drawn from a study of Graves' ophthalmopathy and Graves' hyperthyroidism. Study-level points and caveats: Blood contained most expanded thyroid clonotypes exceeding 0.001 frequency.

Sequenced input: peripheral blood or thyroid tissue (not recorded which). The TCR sequence derives from an adult man with Graves' hyperthyroidism. The chain couples TRBV6-5 to TRBJ2-7, with TRBD1 as a possible D gene (5 bases). The CDR3 sequence: CASSTTGFYEQYF. CDR3 sequence (DNA): TGTGCCAGCAGTACTACAGGATTCTACGAGCAGTACTTC.